What follows is one T cell receptor beta chain and its context. The data stem from a study of blood T cell repertoires in COVID-19. V lost 4 bases, J lost 6 bases, and 14 bases stayed unmatched. Germline CDR1 reads MGHRA; CDR2 reads YSYEKL. CDR3 length: 16 residues. Some clones are missing from TCRdb's copy, which holds only in-frame ones; the method was immunoSEQ multiplex PCR. The sample yields approximately 200,000 clones, around 90% seen once. V gene TRBV4-1 combines with J gene TRBJ1-1, with 7 bases aligning to TRBD1. This receptor was identified in a man in his thirties or forties in a cohort exposed to, infected with or recovered from COVID-19 (not recorded which). Sequenced input: PBMCs or T cells enriched from blood (not recorded which). The CDR3, as DNA: TGCGCCAGCAGCCTTTGGGACAGCGATGAGCCGCCTGAAGCTTTCTTT. Amino acids: CASSLWDSDEPPEAFF.